The 10 T cell receptor beta chains below were found in one sample sequenced in a study of beta chain features in type 1 diabetes. Study-level findings and limits: Across all four CD4+ subsets, people with type 1 diabetes showed modestly shorter TCRB CDR3s.

The antigens for these receptors are not known. The entirety of the isolated RNA underwent reverse transcription, so expressed TCRB transcripts were sequenced. Profiled with immunoSEQ multiplex PCR; TCRdb holds only in-frame clones, not every one. The sample includes fewer than 450,000 clones, roughly 13% of them seen just once. Sequencing input: naive CD4+ T cells from blood. Receptors originate from a woman aged 18-30 years with type 1 diabetes.

In its sample, this clone was seen a few times. The chain employs TRBV2 and TRBJ2-7; TRBD1 matches 10 bases. CDR3 length equals 13 residues. The V gene end was trimmed by 7 bases and the J gene end by 6 bases; junction bases not matched to a gene: 6. Germline V gives CDR1 SNHLY, CDR2 FYNNEI. The CDR3 coding sequence is TGTGCCAGCAACGGGGACAGGGGTAGCGAGCAGTACTTC. Amino acids: CASNGDRGSEQYF.

This clone was picked up a small number of times. V is TRBV4-3 and J is TRBJ2-3; 7 bases match TRBD2. The germline CDR1 and CDR2 sequences are LGHNA and YSLEER. V was pared by 1 base and J by 1 base, with 8 bases of the junction left unmatched. CDR3 length: 17 residues. CDR3 amino acids: CASSQALLAGGTDTQYF. CDR3 in DNA: TGCGCCAGCAGCCAAGCTTTGTTGGCGGGAGGCACAGATACGCAGTATTTT.

This clone showed up just a few times. CDR3 amino acids: CASWGQDFYEQYF. The CDR3 DNA follows: TGTGCCAGCTGGGGACAGGATTTCTACGAGCAGTACTTC. The V and J genes are TRBV28 and TRBJ2-7; TRBD1 aligns across 8 bases. The CDR3 spans 13 residues. The germline V gene encodes CDR1 MDHEN and CDR2 SYDVKM. The V segment lost 8 bases and the J segment 3 bases; nucleotides outside the gene matches: 6.

The chain employs TRBV29-1 and TRBJ1-3, with 9 positions matching TRBD1. Germline V gene lookup returns CDR1 SQVTM and CDR2 ANQGSEA. V shed 4 bases and J 9 bases; nucleotides not matched to a gene: 7. This CDR3 region has 13 residues. CDR3 region: CSVVGQGGVTIYF. The DNA of the CDR3 is TGCAGCGTTGTGGGACAGGGAGGAGTCACCATATATTTT.

The chain combines TRBV6-5 with TRBJ2-4; D unclear. Trimming took 0 bases from V and 15 from J, leaving 12 bases between them. The CDR3 sequence is 12 residues long. Germline values: CDR1 MNHEY, CDR2 SVGAGI. CDR3 coding DNA: TGTGCCAGCAGTTACTCCGAGGCAGTTTGGTACTTC. Protein: CASSYSEAVWYF.

This clone was counted a few times. V usage is TRBV30 and J usage is TRBJ2-5; TRBD2 matches at 9 bases. Germline V gene data show CDR1 as GTSNPN and CDR2 as SVGIG (reference sequence). The J segment lost 5 bases and the V segment lost 2 bases, leaving 9 bases of the junction unmatched. The CDR3 loop spans 15 amino acids. In DNA, the CDR3 is TGTGCCTGGAGTAAGGTTAGCGGGAGTGGGGAGACCCAGTACTTC. Translated: CAWSKVSGSGETQYF.

This clone was counted a few times. This sequence joins TRBV5-1 and TRBJ2-1, with D uncertain. V lost 2 bases to trimming and J lost 9 bases, with 12 bases between them. Per the germline V gene, CDR1 is SGHRS and CDR2 is YFSETQ. The CDR3 has 13 amino acids. Written as DNA, the CDR3 is TGCGCCAGCAGCTTAGCCGGTTTCTCTGAGCAGTTCTTC. Its protein product is CASSLAGFSEQFF.

V and J are TRBV30 and TRBJ1-5, with TRBD1 identical over 8 bases. CDR1 and CDR2 from the germline V gene are GTSNPN and SVGIG (reference sequence). After removal of 0 bases from V and 7 bases from J, the junction contained 2 bases not matched to a gene. There are 13 residues in the CDR3. The CDR3 region is CAWSVQGVQPQHF. CDR3 sequence (DNA): TGTGCCTGGAGTGTACAGGGGGTCCAGCCCCAGCATTTT.

V is TRBV11-3 and J is TRBJ1-1; D not resolved. This CDR3 has 13 amino acids. Per germline, CDR1 SGHNT and CDR2 YENEEA. The V end lost 7 bases, the J end lost 3 bases, and 12 bases lay between the germline ends. CDR3 sequence reads: CASKSAVYTEAFF. In nucleotides, the CDR3 is TGTGCCAGCAAGAGTGCGGTGTACACTGAAGCTTTCTTT. The complete variable domain, with remaining parts taken from reference TRBV11-3 and TRBJ1-1, reads EAGVVQSPRYKIIEKKQPVAFWCNPISGHNTLYWYLQNLGQGPELLIRYENEEAVDDSQLPKDRFSAERLKGVDSTLKIQPAELGDSAVYLCASKSAVYTEAFFGQGTRLTVV.

This chain links TRBV19 with TRBJ2-1, with 7 bases lining up with TRBD2. The V and J ends lost 6 bases and 9 bases, in that order; junction bases with no gene match: 11. The CDR3 covers 14 residues. Per germline, CDR1 LNHDA and CDR2 SQIVND (reference sequence). CDR3 sequence: CASRSGSSGGEQFF. The CDR3 bases are TGTGCCAGTAGGTCGGGGTCATCGGGAGGTGAGCAGTTCTTC.